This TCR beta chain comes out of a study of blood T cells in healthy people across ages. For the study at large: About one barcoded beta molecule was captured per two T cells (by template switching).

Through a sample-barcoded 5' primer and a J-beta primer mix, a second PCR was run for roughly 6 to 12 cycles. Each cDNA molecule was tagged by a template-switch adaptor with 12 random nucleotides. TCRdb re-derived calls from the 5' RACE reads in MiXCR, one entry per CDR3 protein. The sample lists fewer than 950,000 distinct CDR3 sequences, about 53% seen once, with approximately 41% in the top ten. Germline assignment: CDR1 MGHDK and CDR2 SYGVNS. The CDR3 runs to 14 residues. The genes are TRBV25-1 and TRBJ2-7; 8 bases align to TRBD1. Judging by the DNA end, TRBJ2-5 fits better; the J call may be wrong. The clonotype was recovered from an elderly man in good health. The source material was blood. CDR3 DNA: TGTGCCAGCAGTGAGGCAGGGGGCTTGGAGACCCAGTACTTC. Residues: CASSEAGGLETQYF.